A single T cell receptor beta chain is shown here with its context. An amount of RNA that ranged from roughly 0.45 to 1 ug was reverse transcribed with random hexamers. TCRdb fed the immunoSEQ multiplex PCR reads into MiXCR, producing one record per CDR3 protein. The table has around 70,000 distinct CDR3 sequences, about 94% seen once; the top ten hold roughly 0.55%. Sequencing of TCR beta covered CD8+ and CD4+ T cells obtained from blood. Purification of the CD8+ and CD4+ T cells relied on negative isolation, and TEMRA cells underwent FACS enrichment. The data originate from a study of CD8 T cells in Susac syndrome. The sequenced sample was CD8+ T cells from PBMCs. This TCR derives from a human donor with multiple sclerosis.

The CDR3: CASNTGGNEQFF. In DNA form, the CDR3 reads TGTGCCAGCAATACAGGGGGGAATGAGCAGTTCTTC. The chain carries TRBV7-6 and TRBJ2-1; 8 bases map to TRBD1. The V gene end was trimmed by 7 bases and the J gene end by 7 bases; junction bases not matched to a gene: 3. This CDR3 has 12 amino acids. The germline gives CDR1 SGHVS, CDR2 FNYEAQ. Based on the CDR3 plus reference TRBV7-6 and TRBJ2-1, the full variable domain is GAGVSQSPRYKVTKRGQDVALRCDPISGHVSLYWYRQALGQGPEFLTYFNYEAQQDKSGLPNDRFSAERPEGSISTLTIQRTEQRDSAMYRCASNTGGNEQFFGPGTRLTVL.